Detailed here is one T cell receptor (beta chain). This clone was detected only once. Its binding antigen is unknown. No quality values exist for individual bases; no much larger clone is one base distant. The CDR3 goes from the cysteine to the phenylalanine over 18 residues. Just the 54-base CDR3 DNA is kept, in frame starting at base 1. V lost 0 bases and J lost 3 bases; the stretch between them is 23 bases long. The germline V gene encodes CDR1 GTSNPN and CDR2 SVGIG (reference sequence). These data originate in a study of a mutant IDH1 vaccine in newly diagnosed glioma (dated by TCRdb to about 2021). About the study as a whole: In the chemotherapy-containing groups, vaccination started alongside temozolomide cycles, whereas in patients who had radiotherapy alone it started 4-6 weeks after radiotherapy. Of the 30 or so patients who were treated, around 60% were male and approximately 38% were female, and the mean age was about 37 years. Before enrollment, most patients had been given radiochemotherapy with temozolomide as standard therapy, while the rest had received either radiotherapy alone or temozolomide alone. The week-35 safety follow-up took place at visit V12, and the week-47 end of study took place at visit V13. Six visits were used for peripheral blood collection: V03 (baseline), V05, V07, V10, V12 and V13. Longitudinal TCRB deep sequencing was performed for about two dozen treated patients wherever samples were available for exploratory analyses.

The time point label for this specimen denotes: week 35, safety follow-up. Every vaccine dose consisted of 300 ug of a 20-mer mutant IDH1 peptide in Montanide, administered subcutaneously together with topical imiquimod. Across visits V03 through V10, patients got a total of eight vaccinations, given in weeks 1, 3, 5, 7, 11, 15, 19 and 23. Donors had newly diagnosed WHO grade 3 or 4 IDH1-mutant astrocytomas with loss of nuclear ATRX. The samples were drawn from NOA16, a multicentre, single-arm, open-label phase I trial in Germany that tested a mutant IDH1 peptide vaccine in humans for the first time. Genomic DNA for TCRB sequencing was isolated from EDTA blood with the DNeasy Blood and Tissue Kit. Library method: the immunoSEQ multiplex PCR assay. The hsTCRB Kit was used according to the manufacturer's protocol to amplify rearranged TCR beta chain sequences. An Illumina MiSeq was used to sequence the TCRB libraries. The authors' pipeline ran thus. The kit vendor's proprietary platform handled demultiplexing, trimming and gene mapping. The source is immuneACCESS, and TCRdb retained only in-frame sequences with V and J called. Part of the clones is not carried over; for the studies checked, unresolved V genes explain less than half of this, and the remainder is unexplained. V, J and clone size were drawn from that table, and D and trimming were deduced from the DNA. Across this sample there are tens of thousands of clones, with around 86% seen only once. The ten largest clones add up to more than 1.5% of the sample.

Study-level results and caveats: Vaccine-induced immune responses across multiple MHC alleles were detected in 93.3% of patients. Changes in the top peripheral T cell clonotypes picked up by TCRB sequencing did not appear to be linked to pseudoprogression. Selection of PBMC samples for TCRB deep sequencing was based on availability. According to the authors, sample limitations meant that analyses of patient blood samples could not be reproduced.

This sample comprised PBMCs, obtained from a glioma patient whose treatment included an IDH1 peptide vaccine. The TCR sequence derives from a man aged 30-40 years with glioma. Recombination linked TRBV30 to TRBJ2-5; the D call is tentative, TRBD1 or TRBD2, as each matches 5 bases. CDR3 protein: CAWSVLDLRGKTEETQYF. In nucleotide form, the sequence is TGTGCCTGGAGTGTATTGGATTTGAGGGGAAAGACTGAAGAGACCCAGTACTTC.